This T cell receptor beta chain was found in a study of blood T cell repertoires in COVID-19. The overall study: Sources were T cells, B-cell-depleted T cells, or PBMCs; the material itself was cDNA or gDNA.

The CDR3 has 13 amino acids. V dropped 3 bases and J dropped 9 bases, with 13 bases sitting between them. The V gene's germline CDR1 is MDHEN and CDR2 SYDVKM. Only in-frame clones appear in the TCRdb table, and some are missing; sequencing was by immunoSEQ multiplex PCR. The sample shows just over 300,000 clones, roughly 90% of them seen only once. The receptor was isolated from a woman aged 25 to 45 with COVID-19, enrolled during active disease. The specimen sequenced was peripheral blood. The chain uses TRBV28 and TRBJ2-3, with D unclear. The CDR3 loop reads CASSLARSVTQYF. DNA for the CDR3: TGTGCCAGCAGTTTGGCCAGAAGTGTGACGCAGTATTTT.